This TCR beta chain was captured in a study of blood T cell repertoires in COVID-19. Across the whole study: Sites in the United States, Italy and Spain provided acute and convalescent COVID-19 samples. Sources were T cells, B-cell-depleted T cells, or PBMCs; the material itself was cDNA or gDNA.

Allocation to cohorts depended on clinical history reported by the participants. Each recovered donor of Cohort 3 presented with two negative PCRs, clearance, or symptom resolution. The repertoire was sequenced with immunoSEQ multiplex PCR; TCRdb's copy has only in-frame clones and lacks some. The data contain 150,000 to 200,000 clones, 88% of them singletons. Material: PBMCs or T cells enriched from blood (not recorded which). This receptor was taken from a woman aged 18-29 years who had recovered from COVID-19.

The CDR3 DNA is TGTGCCAGCAGCCGCCCTGGGGGGGGCTCCAGCGAGCAGTACTTC. Translation gives CASSRPGGGSSEQYF. This chain connects TRBV7-2 to TRBJ2-7, with a tentative D call TRBD2 (7 bases). The length of the CDR3 is 15 residues. Trimming left V 5 bases short and J 6 bases short, with 20 bases between. Germline V CDR1 and CDR2: SGHTA, FQGNSA.